This is a list of T cell receptor beta chains from one sample in a study of cytomegalovirus exposure and HLA in healthy donors. TCRdb's copy holds only in-frame clones and misses some; the assay was immunoSEQ multiplex PCR. This sample has approximately 110,000 clones, with about 94% found just once. Sequenced: PBMCs. The receptors were sampled from a woman in her late teens or twenties in good health and CMV-seronegative. CDR3s include the opening cysteine and the closing phenylalanine or tryptophan. A D gene is named only where the DNA matches it firmly. Clone size is given for some rows only: seen once, a few or many times, or a class if the clone is expanded.

>TRBV30|-|-|TRBJ1-1
TGTGCCTGGCATCAGAACACTGAAGCTTTCTTT
CAWHQNTEAFF
>TRBV9|TRBD2|once|TRBJ2-1
TGTGCCAGCAGCGTGCAGCGGGGGGGCTCCTACAATGAGCAGTTCTTC
CASSVQRGGSYNEQFF
>TRBV7-6|TRBD1|-|TRBJ1-4
TGTGCCAGCAGCCCCACGCACAGGGGGCAAGGTGAAAAACTGTTTTTT
CASSPTHRGQGEKLFF
>TRBV28|-|-|TRBJ1-4
TGTGCCAGCAGTCCAAGTTGGGGAGAAAATGAAAAACTGTTTTTT
CASSPSWGENEKLFF
>TRBV7-3|-|few|TRBJ2-6
TGTGCCAGCAGCGTACAAAGTCGGGCCAACGTCCTGACTTTC
CASSVQSRANVLTF
>TRBV5-6|-|few|TRBJ2-2
TGTGCCAGCAGCTTGGGGGGGCACACCGGGGAGCTGTTTTTT
CASSLGGHTGELFF
>TRBV28|TRBD2|-|TRBJ2-7
TGTGCCAGCAGTTTTTTAGCGGGGGGGACCCACGAGCAGTACTTC
CASSFLAGGTHEQYF
>TRBV5-6|-|-|TRBJ1-3
TGTGCCAGCAGCGACCGGGGATACTCTTCTGGAAACACCATATATTTT
CASSDRGYSSGNTIYF
>TRBV6-1|-|-|TRBJ1-3
TGTGCCAGCAGTGAAGTCAGGTCTTCTGGAAACACCATATATTTT
CASSEVRSSGNTIYF
>TRBV25-1|-|-|TRBJ2-2
TGTGCCAGCAGGGAACAGGAGGTCACCGGGGAGCTGTTTTTT
CASREQEVTGELFF
>TRBV7-2|-|-|TRBJ2-1
TGTGCCAGCAGTCGCCCGAGCGGTTCCTACAATGAGCAGTTCTTC
CASSRPSGSYNEQFF
>TRBV5-1|-|-|TRBJ2-3
TGCGCCAGCAGCTTGGAAGGGGGTACCATAGATACGCAGTATTTT
CASSLEGGTIDTQYF
>TRBV4-1|TRBD2|once|TRBJ2-3
TGCGCCAGCAGCCAAGATCCCCGACTAGCGGGAGCGAAAACGCAGTATTTT
CASSQDPRLAGAKTQYF
>TRBV19|-|-|TRBJ2-1
TGTGCCAGTAGGCCGGAGTCCGGAATCCATGAGCAGTTCTTC
CASRPESGIHEQFF
>TRBV14|-|-|TRBJ2-7
TGTGCCAGCAGCCCGGGAAACTACGAGCAGTACTTC
CASSPGNYEQYF
>TRBV30|TRBD1|once|TRBJ1-5
TGTGCCTGGAGCCGGGGGACAGGGATTCAGCCCCAGCATTTT
CAWSRGTGIQPQHF
>TRBV11-2|-|-|TRBJ2-7
TGTGCCAGCAGCTTATATACTGACTTCTACGAGCAGTACTTC
CASSLYTDFYEQYF
>TRBV7-8|-|-|TRBJ1-2
TGTGCCAGCAGCTTAGGCCCGGGGTACTATGGCTACACCTTC
CASSLGPGYYGYTF
>TRBV28|-|-|TRBJ2-3
TGTGCCAGCAGTTTGGTGGGGGCCCGCGATACGCAGTATTTT
CASSLVGARDTQYF
>TRBV27|-|-|TRBJ1-2
TGTGCCAGCGCCTTCTTGGGGGCCCAGGGGTATGGCTACACCTTC
CASAFLGAQGYGYTF
>TRBV5-1|-|-|TRBJ2-1
TGCGCCAGCAGCTTGGCGCGGGCTCACAATGAGCAGTTCTTC
CASSLARAHNEQFF
>TRBV7-2|TRBD1|-|TRBJ1-2
TGTGCCAGCAGCCTGGGACAGGGGAATGGCTACACCTTC
CASSLGQGNGYTF
>TRBV5-6|-|-|TRBJ2-7
TGTGCCAGCAGCCAGAACTACGAGCAGTACTTC
CASSQNYEQYF
>TRBV27|-|-|TRBJ1-5
TGTGCCAGCAGTTTATTCGGGGGCAATCAGCCCCAGCATTTT
CASSLFGGNQPQHF
>TRBV6-1|TRBD2|-|TRBJ2-3
TGTGCCAGCAAAATAGCGGGGGGGCTAGCAGATACGCAGTATTTT
CASKIAGGLADTQYF
>TRBV28|TRBD2|-|TRBJ2-5
TGTGCCAGGAAAAGATACAGCGGGGGCCAAGAGACCCAGTACTTC
CARKRYSGGQETQYF
>TRBV6-5|-|-|TRBJ2-7
TGTGCCAGCAGTTACGGGGCTAACGACTACGAGCAGTACTTC
CASSYGANDYEQYF
>TRBV9|-|-|TRBJ2-1
TGTGCCAGCAGCGTAGACGGCAGGGATACCTACCGGAGCTCCTACAATGAGCAGTTCTTC
CASSVDGRDTYRSSYNEQFF
>TRBV10-3|-|-|TRBJ2-7
TGTGCCATCAAGGGACTTGGACCACAACAGGAGCAGTACTTC
CAIKGLGPQQEQYF
>TRBV7-9|-|-|TRBJ1-1
TGTGCCAGCAGCCTACAGGCTAACACTGAAGCTTTCTTT
CASSLQANTEAFF
>TRBV6-5|TRBD1|-|TRBJ1-2
TGTGCCAGCAGTTACGGGACAGGGGTTGGCTACACCTTC
CASSYGTGVGYTF
>TRBV30|TRBD1|-|TRBJ2-7
TGTGCCTGGAGCCCTATAAACAGGGGTATTAGTTACGAGCAGTACTTC
CAWSPINRGISYEQYF
>TRBV7-5|-|-|TRBJ2-3
TGTGTCAGAAGCACGGGACAGGGGACAGATACGCAGTATTTT
CVRSTGQGTDTQYF
>TRBV30|-|-|TRBJ1-2
TGTGCCTGGAGTGTCGGGGTGGGGAGTGGCTACACCTTC
CAWSVGVGSGYTF
>TRBV5-6|-|-|TRBJ2-2
TGTGCCAGCAGCTTGGTCGCCGGGGAGCTGTTTTTT
CASSLVAGELFF
>TRBV15|-|-|TRBJ1-3
TGTGCCACCAGCAGAGACGTTAGAAACACCATATATTTT
CATSRDVRNTIYF
>TRBV19|-|few|TRBJ2-1
TGTGCCAGTAGTACGAGGACAGAGCAGTTCTTC
CASSTRTEQFF
>TRBV6-5|-|-|TRBJ2-1
TGTGCCAGCAGTTACGACGGCTCAGGGGCGGGGGATGAGCAGTTCTTC
CASSYDGSGAGDEQFF
>TRBV18|TRBD1|-|TRBJ2-7
TGTGCCAGCTCACCTCGGGGACAGAATCTCTACGAGCAGTACTTC
CASSPRGQNLYEQYF
>TRBV4-2|TRBD1|-|TRBJ1-2
TGTGCCAGCAGCCAAGATTTTACGCGACAGGGGGAGCGTGGCTACACCTTC
CASSQDFTRQGERGYTF